The clone carrying this T cell receptor beta chain came up a few times. The antigen remains undetermined. The data derive from a study of post-analysis software for immune sequencing data. For the study at large: Relapsing-remitting, secondary progressive and progressive-relapsing forms of multiple sclerosis all featured among disease courses.

Included in the TCR beta cDNA libraries were unique molecular identifiers. T cells numbering about 0.85 to 10 million gave rise to roughly 0.5 million cDNA molecules. TCRdb itself ran the PCR reads through MiXCR, one entry per CDR3 protein. The sample records about 460,000 distinct CDR3 sequences, under 55% being singletons. Trimming took 8 bases from V and 1 from J, leaving 14 bases between them. CDR1 MNHEY and CDR2 SVGEGT come from the germline V gene. The CDR3 runs 14 residues. Study-wide points: The study found significantly lower normalized Chao1 diversity in multiple sclerosis patients than in controls. Samples sharing a preparation batch grouped tightly together when assessed by F measure. There were roughly 5 TRBV segments more frequent in patients than controls, and TRBV5-6, TRBV5-1 and TRBV20-1 were among them.

This sequence joins TRBV6-2 or TRBV6-3 and TRBJ1-2, with D maybe TRBD1 (5 bases). Sequenced input: blood. The TCR originated in a girl aged 10 to 17 with multiple sclerosis. This chain's CDR3 is CASSTLDSNYGYTF. The CDR3 nucleotides are TGTGCCAGCTCCACACTTGACAGTAACTATGGCTACACCTTC.